The 20 T cell receptor beta chains below come from one sample, sequenced in a study of metastatic and nonmetastatic thyroid tumors. Every patient underwent thyroid surgery untreated. TCRdb reassembled clones from the PCR reads with MiXCR. Among fewer than 9,000 clones listed, roughly 37% were seen once. The specimen was tumor tissue. The origin of the receptors is a female donor with papillary thyroid cancer or a benign thyroid nodule (not recorded which). Some clones in this sample may be carry-over from other donors' samples.

The chain is built from TRBV7-8 and TRBJ1-1; perhaps TRBD1 as D (5 bases). V lost 7 bases to trimming and J lost 4 bases, with 16 bases between them. The CDR3 has 14 amino acids. The germline CDR1 and CDR2 sequences are SGHVS and FQNEAQ. Here the CDR3 DNA reads TGTGCCAGCATCTCCCAGGGTGCTGTCACTGAAGCTTTCTTT. Protein: CASISQGAVTEAFF.

The gene calls are TRBV11-2 and TRBJ2-7; D tentatively fits TRBD1 or TRBD2 (6 bases each). The CDR3 covers 13 residues. Germline V gives CDR1 SGHAT, CDR2 FQNNGV. Trimming removed 5 bases from V and 5 bases from J, with 13 bases in between. Here the CDR3 DNA reads TGTGCCAGCAGCCCGGGGGCCTCGAACGAGCAGTACTTC. Residues: CASSPGASNEQYF. Full variable domain (remainder filled in from reference TRBV11-2 and TRBJ2-7): EAGVAQSPRYKIIEKRQSVAFWCNPISGHATLYWYQQILGQGPKLLIQFQNNGVVDDSQLPKDRFSAERLKGVDSTLKIQPAKLEDSAVYLCASSPGASNEQYFGPGTRLTVT.

This clone has more than one count but fewer than ten. This chain connects TRBV10-3 to TRBJ1-2; D possibly corresponds to TRBD1 (6 bases). The CDR3 spans 13 residues. Germline CDR1 and CDR2: ENHRY and SYGVKD. V gave up 4 bases and J gave up 5 bases, with 11 bases separating them. The CDR3 coding sequence is TGTGCCATCAGTGGGGGGGCAGGGTATGGCTACACCTTC. As protein: CAISGGAGYGYTF.

The rearrangement joins TRBV20-1 to TRBJ2-2; 8 bases are shared with TRBD1. V lost 0 bases and J lost 7; bases outside the gene matches: 10. The CDR3 contains 16 residues. Germline lookup yields CDR1 DFQATT and CDR2 SNEGSKA (reference sequence). The DNA for the CDR3 is TGCAGTGCTAGAGATGCTCAGGGGGCGCAGAACGGGGAGCTGTTTTTT. Amino acids: CSARDAQGAQNGELFF.

The rearrangement joins TRBV20-1 to TRBJ2-1; D gene ambiguous. The V gene lost 3 bases and the J gene lost 5 bases, with 17 bases spanning the gap. CDR1 and CDR2 from the germline V gene are DFQATT and SNEGSKA (reference sequence). This CDR3 comprises 15 residues. This chain's CDR3 is CSASNLIRSHNEQFF. In DNA form, the CDR3 reads TGCAGTGCTAGTAATCTGATCAGAAGCCACAATGAGCAGTTCTTC.

This clone is medium-sized within its sample. The rearrangement links TRBV19 to TRBJ2-5; 11 bases match TRBD2. The CDR3 extends over 15 amino acids. Germline assignment: CDR1 LNHDA and CDR2 SQIVND (reference sequence). After removal of 4 bases from V and 4 bases from J, the junction contained 5 bases not matched to a gene. In DNA form, the CDR3 reads TGTGCCAGTAGTAAACGGACTAGCGGGTTAGAGACCCAGTACTTC. It yields the protein CASSKRTSGLETQYF.

This clone is judged medium-sized. This chain uses TRBV24-1 with TRBJ2-3, with D possibly being TRBD1 or TRBD2 (5 bases each). This CDR3 comprises 14 residues. V lost 7 bases to trimming and J lost 1 base, with 11 bases between them. Germline V lookup: CDR1 KGHDR, CDR2 SFDVKD. The CDR3 DNA reads as TGTGCCACCAGCTTCGGGACCCGCACAGATACGCAGTATTTT. This encodes CATSFGTRTDTQYF.

This clone was seen just once. The V gene is TRBV11-1, the J gene TRBJ2-7, with 7 bases that match TRBD2. Germline CDR1 and CDR2: SGHAT and FQDESV (reference sequence). Unmatched junction bases numbered 9, after V lost 1 base and J lost 3 bases. The CDR3 runs to 16 residues. The CDR3 spells CASSLVIGGRSYEQYF. DNA for the CDR3: TGTGCCAGCAGCTTAGTTATAGGCGGGAGAAGCTACGAGCAGTACTTC.

The sample holds many counts of this clone. The chain carries TRBV5-1 and TRBJ1-2; tentatively, D is TRBD1 (5 bases). The CDR3 spans 14 residues. V lost 0 bases, J lost 4 bases, and 10 bases lay in between. The germline V gene has CDR1 SGHRS and CDR2 YFSETQ. For the CDR3, the DNA is TGCGCCAGCAGCTTGGACGGGGGAGCCTATGGCTACACCTTC. It specifies CASSLDGGAYGYTF. Full variable domain (outside the CDR3, taken from reference TRBV5-1 and TRBJ1-2): KAGVTQTPRYLIKTRGQQVTLSCSPISGHRSVSWYQQTPGQGLQFLFEYFSETQRNKGNFPGRFSGRQFSNSRSEMNVSTLELGDSALYLCASSLDGGAYGYTFGSGTRLTVV.

V and J are TRBV20-1 and TRBJ2-3; 8 bases are shared with TRBD2. The V segment lost 3 bases and the J segment 5 bases; nucleotides outside the gene matches: 7. Per the germline V gene, CDR1 is DFQATT and CDR2 is SNEGSKA (reference sequence). This CDR3 has 14 residues. CDR3 nucleotides: TGCAGTGCTAGGAGCGGGGGAAGAGGAGATACGCAGTATTTT. Its translation is CSARSGGRGDTQYF.

The chain uses TRBV27 and TRBJ1-1; D gene uncertain. Trimming took 7 bases from V and 4 from J, leaving 10 bases between them. The CDR3 contains 12 residues. CDR1 and CDR2 (germline): MNHEY, SMNVEV (reference sequence). CDR3 bases: TGTGCCAGCATCCCTCTTGGCACTGAAGCTTTCTTT. Its translation: CASIPLGTEAFF.

This clone is classed as medium-sized (0.01 to 0.1%). The junction shows a germline mismatch at one end, possibly a read error. The rearrangement uses TRBV2 and TRBJ1-5, with D tentatively TRBD1 (6 bases). The CDR3 runs 12 residues. Germline loops: CDR1 SNHLY, CDR2 FYNNEI. The CDR3, as DNA: TGTGCCAGCAGGGAAGGACAGCAGCCCCAGCATTTT. Translated: CASREGQQPQHF.

This clone was recorded a few times. The chain is built from TRBV24-1 and TRBJ2-2; maybe TRBD2 (5 bases). V lost 8 bases and J lost 9, with 9 bases in between. The V gene's germline CDR1 is KGHDR and CDR2 SFDVKD. The CDR3 runs to 11 residues. As DNA, the CDR3 is TGTGCCACCACCGCGGGCCGGGAGCTGTTTTTT. It yields the protein CATTAGRELFF.

In its sample, this clone ranks as medium-sized. The V gene is TRBV5-1, the J gene TRBJ2-7; 7 bases line up with TRBD1. Trimming took 4 bases from V and 5 from J; bases not matched to a gene: 6. The CDR3 sequence is 13 residues long. The V gene's germline CDR1 is SGHRS and CDR2 YFSETQ. For the CDR3, the DNA is TGCGCCAGCAGCCAGACAGGGACGGACGAGCAGTACTTC. Its protein product is CASSQTGTDEQYF.

By share, this clone ranks as medium-sized. V and J are TRBV28 and TRBJ2-5, with TRBD2 as a possible D gene (6 bases). Looked up from germline, CDR1 is MDHEN and CDR2 is SYDVKM. The CDR3 contains 14 residues. V lost 5 bases and J 5 bases, leaving 15 bases between the germline ends. CDR3 in DNA: TGTGCCAGCAGTCCGGACCCGGGGAGGGAGACCCAGTACTTC. As protein: CASSPDPGRETQYF.

The sample holds one count of this clone. Because the CDR3's place on the DNA is in doubt, the DNA is left out and the CDR3 is given as listed by TCRdb. The V gene is TRBV7-2, the J gene TRBJ2-3. 14 amino acids form the CDR3, both terminal residues included. Germline V gene sequence: CDR1 SGHTA, CDR2 FQGNSA. This CDR3 reads CASSPYWCTDTQYF.

The V and J genes are TRBV11-2 and TRBJ1-6; 7 bases fit TRBD1. This CDR3 comprises 15 residues. Germline CDR1 and CDR2: SGHAT and FQNNGV. With 7 bases clipped from V and 5 bases from J, the junction kept 8 bases outside the gene matches. The CDR3 region is CASNCWGQNNSPLHF. CDR3 DNA sequence: TGTGCCAGCAACTGTTGGGGACAGAATAATTCACCCCTCCACTTT.

The rearrangement links TRBV4-1 to TRBJ1-3; D ambiguous. CDR3 length: 15 residues. V lost 1 base and J lost 6, with 13 bases in between. Germline loops: CDR1 MGHRA, CDR2 YSYEKL. The CDR3 bases are TGCGCCAGCAGCCAAGCACCAGGTTATATAAACACCATATATTTT. Translated: CASSQAPGYINTIYF.

This chain uses TRBV6-2 or TRBV6-3 with TRBJ2-1; 8 bases map to TRBD2. J gave up 6 bases and V 5 bases, and 18 bases lay outside the gene matches. CDR1 MNHEY and CDR2 SVGEGT come from the germline V gene. The CDR3 contains 18 residues. The CDR3 region is CASSGGLLSGRRGNEQFF. The DNA for the CDR3 is TGTGCCAGCAGTGGAGGCTTATTGAGCGGGAGAAGGGGCAATGAGCAGTTCTTC.

In the case of this clone: Sequence at one end of the junction differs from germline and may be a read error. This chain uses TRBV28 with TRBJ1-2, with D uncertain. The CDR3 spans 15 residues. Germline CDR1 and CDR2: MDHEN and SYDVKM. DNA for the CDR3: TGTGCCAGCAGCCTTCCCCGTGGTCCTAACTATGTCTACACCTTC. Its translation is CASSLPRGPNYVYTF.